This T cell receptor beta chain appears in the sequencing data of a study of regulatory T cells in long-lasting Graves disease. Study results and caveats: Lower TCR diversity characterized persistent Graves' patients relative to newly diagnosed patients.

Libraries of TCR beta came from iRepertoire HTBI primers plus Arm-PCR of CDR3 regions. Source study methods: Sample data revealed fewer than 70 TRBV and under 15 TRBJ segments. One entry per CDR3 protein results from TCRdb running MiXCR on the multiplex PCR reads. The V and J calls shown here were made by TCRdb, not taken from the authors' results. The sample holds approximately 440,000 distinct CDR3 sequences, 23% seen once. Time point specified: persistent/refractory GD, antithyroid drugs over 5 years with positive TRAb. RNA extracted from PBMCs served as the sequencing template. The patient group derived from an endocrinology department in Xi'an, China. This clonotype was recorded at least ten times. What it binds is not known. The clonotype comes from a female donor with Graves disease. This sample comprised peripheral blood mononuclear cells (PBMCs), obtained when the disease was refractory, from a patient treated with antithyroid drugs.

CDR3 nucleotides: TGCGCCAGCAGCGAATTATCCGGGACAGGGTACGAAAAACTGTTTTTT. It is translated as CASSELSGTGYEKLFF. This chain joins TRBV5-1 and TRBJ1-4; 9 positions agree with TRBD1. Germline lookup yields CDR1 SGHRS and CDR2 YFSETQ. Losses at the gene ends were 4 bases for V and 8 bases for J; bases not matched to a gene: 12. The CDR3 length is 16 residues.